Each of the 17 T cell receptor beta chains below was sequenced from the same sample in a study of cytomegalovirus exposure and HLA in healthy donors. TCRdb keeps only in-frame clones here, not all; method: immunoSEQ multiplex PCR. The data hold approximately 110,000 clones, with around 94% observed a single time. Sample: PBMCs. These receptors came from a woman in her late teens or twenties in good health and CMV-seronegative.

The chain uses TRBV11-2 and TRBJ1-1, with D perhaps matching TRBD1 (5 bases). CDR1 is SGHAT, CDR2 FQNNGV, per germline. Trimming left V 4 bases short and J 5 bases short, with 17 bases between. The CDR3 runs to 15 residues. The CDR3 spells CASSSRLGGTTEAFF. The CDR3 region has the DNA TGTGCCAGCAGCTCCCGATTGGGGGGTACTACTGAAGCTTTCTTT.

This clone was detected only once. This chain connects TRBV6-1 to TRBJ2-1; no reliable D call. Trimming shortened V by 11 bases and J by 2 bases, and 13 bases separated the two germline ends. This CDR3 region has 13 residues. Germline lookup yields CDR1 MNHNS and CDR2 SASEGT. CDR3 coding DNA: TGTGCCTTCCACACGTCACCCTACAATGAGCAGTTCTTC. Translation gives CAFHTSPYNEQFF.

The genes are TRBV30 and TRBJ2-3; the D gene is possibly TRBD2 (6 bases). V lost 7 bases, J lost 4 bases, and 12 bases lay in between. The CDR3 is made up of 12 amino acids. Looked up from germline, CDR1 is GTSNPN and CDR2 is SVGIG (reference sequence). In nucleotides, the CDR3 is TGTGCCTTGTCGGGGGTCCCAGATACGCAGTATTTT. Encoded protein: CALSGVPDTQYF.

The genes are TRBV5-1 and TRBJ2-7, with D possibly TRBD2 on 6 matching bases. Trimming cost V 5 bases and J 2 bases, with 32 bases left between them. The CDR3 is made up of 20 amino acids. Germline loops: CDR1 SGHRS, CDR2 YFSETQ. Here the CDR3 reads CASRDLGRGGPQWGTYEQYF. The CDR3 DNA is TGCGCCAGCAGGGACCTCGGGAGAGGCGGACCCCAGTGGGGAACCTACGAGCAGTACTTC.

The chain uses TRBV18 and TRBJ1-2; possibly TRBD1 for D (6 bases). V lost 2 bases and J lost 4, with 11 bases in between. The CDR3 extends over 14 amino acids. Germline CDR1 and CDR2: KGHSH and LQKENI. The CDR3: CASSPGDTPYGYTF. As DNA, the CDR3 is TGTGCCAGCTCACCAGGGGACACTCCCTATGGCTACACCTTC.

This clone was seen more than once but under ten times. This chain uses TRBV9 with TRBJ1-2, with a weak D call TRBD1 (5 bases). Germline CDR1 is SGDLS and CDR2 is YYNGEE. The CDR3 extends over 16 amino acids. Trimming removed 3 bases at V and 5 bases at J, with 20 bases between. The DNA of the CDR3 is TGTGCCAGCAGCGCTCTCGGCGGGGGGTTCGGGTATGGCTACACCTTC. It codes for CASSALGGGFGYGYTF. The full variable domain, with the rest looked up from reference TRBV9 and TRBJ1-2, is DSGVTQTPKHLITATGQRVTLRCSPRSGDLSVYWYQQSLDQGLQFLIQYYNGEERAKGNILERFSAQQFPDLHSELNLSSLELGDSALYFCASSALGGGFGYGYTFGSGTRLTVV.

The genes are TRBV30 and TRBJ1-2; TRBD1 agrees at 10 bases. V shed 5 bases and J 8 bases; nucleotides not matched to a gene: 5. Germline CDR1 and CDR2: GTSNPN and SVGIG (reference sequence). This CDR3 has 12 amino acids. Here the CDR3 reads CAWGQGVGGYTF. The CDR3 DNA reads TGTGCCTGGGGACAGGGGGTTGGGGGCTACACCTTC.

The V and J genes are TRBV5-1 and TRBJ1-1; 11 bases match TRBD1. The CDR3 is 17 amino acids. Germline loops: CDR1 SGHRS, CDR2 YFSETQ. The trim removed 4 bases at V and 0 bases at J, leaving 8 bases unmatched. The CDR3 reads CASSPGGTGGMNTEAFF. The CDR3 nucleotides are TGCGCCAGCAGCCCCGGAGGGACAGGGGGGATGAACACTGAAGCTTTCTTT.

This sequence joins TRBV28 and TRBJ1-3; D unresolved. V gave up 1 base and J gave up 2 bases, with 9 bases separating them. Germline-derived CDR1 and CDR2 are MDHEN and SYDVKM. This CDR3 is 15 amino acids long. The CDR3 here is CASSLLGGTGNTIYF. The CDR3 DNA reads TGTGCCAGCAGTTTATTGGGAGGTACTGGAAACACCATATATTTT.

The chain links TRBV4-1 to TRBJ2-6; D gene ambiguous. From germline, CDR1 is MGHRA and CDR2 YSYEKL. Deletions cut 0 bases from V and 3 bases from J, with 18 bases between. The length of the CDR3 is 19 residues. The DNA for the CDR3 is TGCGCCAGCAGCCAAGACCCGTCAGGAACCTTAGGTGGGGCCAACGTCCTGACTTTC. Translated: CASSQDPSGTLGGANVLTF.

The chain joins TRBV6-6 to TRBJ1-1; 10 bases are a match to TRBD1. Germline assignment: CDR1 MNHNY and CDR2 SVGAGI (reference sequence). Trimming took 8 bases from V and 1 from J; bases not matched to a gene: 10. This CDR3 spans 16 amino acids. CDR3 DNA sequence: TGTGCCAGCTCGCGGGACAGGGGCGGTGGGAACACTGAAGCTTTCTTT. Protein sequence: CASSRDRGGGNTEAFF.

The J gene is TRBJ2-7, the V gene TRBV5-1, with 8 bases aligning to TRBD2. With 0 bases clipped from V and 2 bases from J, the junction kept 4 bases outside the gene matches. Germline V gives CDR1 SGHRS, CDR2 YFSETQ. The CDR3 is made up of 15 amino acids. The CDR3 DNA sequence: TGCGCCAGCAGCTTGGCCTCGGGGGGGACCTACGAGCAGTACTTC. Protein sequence: CASSLASGGTYEQYF.

This chain uses TRBV5-1 with TRBJ1-1; the match to TRBD1 covers 8 bases. This CDR3 has 14 residues. The trim removed 4 bases at V and 3 bases at J, leaving 5 bases unmatched. Germline V lookup: CDR1 SGHRS, CDR2 YFSETQ. The CDR3 sequence is CASSRRGLDTEAFF. The CDR3, as DNA: TGCGCCAGCAGCCGCAGGGGGCTAGACACTGAAGCTTTCTTT.

This chain uses TRBV5-5 with TRBJ1-1; 8 nucleotides align to TRBD1. Germline lookup yields CDR1 SGHKS and CDR2 YYEKEE (reference sequence). CDR3 length equals 13 residues. V was pared by 4 bases and J by 5 bases, with 4 bases of the junction left unmatched. CDR3 amino acids: CASSVQGGTEAFF. The CDR3 DNA sequence: TGTGCCAGCAGCGTACAGGGGGGAACTGAAGCTTTCTTT. The complete variable domain, with remaining parts taken from reference TRBV5-5 and TRBJ1-1, reads DAGVTQSPTHLIKTRGQQVTLRCSPISGHKSVSWYQQVLGQGPQFIFQYYEKEERGRGNFPDRFSARQFPNYSSELNVNALLLGDSALYLCASSVQGGTEAFFGQGTRLTVV.

J is TRBJ1-3 and V is TRBV19; D unresolved. The ends were cut back, 7 bases at V and 2 bases at J, with 18 bases in the middle. This CDR3 is built from 16 residues. Germline V gene sequence: CDR1 LNHDA, CDR2 SQIVND (reference sequence). This CDR3 is CASNPQTSRAGNTIYF. The CDR3 DNA follows: TGTGCCAGTAACCCCCAAACTTCACGAGCTGGAAACACCATATATTTT.

The rearrangement links TRBV11-2 to TRBJ1-1; D not certain. The CDR3 length is 11 residues. CDR1 SGHAT and CDR2 FQNNGV come from the germline V gene. Between the trimmed V and J ends, which lost 8 bases and 8 bases, there was a span of 12 bases. The CDR3, as DNA: TGTGCCAGCTCCCGGGTGGCGGAAGCTTTCTTT. This codes for CASSRVAEAFF.

V gene TRBV28 combines with J gene TRBJ1-5; 7 nucleotides agree with TRBD1. This CDR3 is 13 amino acids long. V lost 10 bases and J lost 7; bases outside the gene matches: 10. The germline V gene encodes CDR1 MDHEN and CDR2 SYDVKM. The CDR3 here is CAIQTGPGQPQHF. The CDR3 DNA sequence: TGTGCCATCCAGACAGGGCCAGGGCAGCCCCAGCATTTT.